This is a list of T cell receptor beta chains from one sample in a study of CD8 T cells in ankylosing spondylitis. TCRdb analysed the 5' RACE reads with MiXCR anew, one entry per CDR3 protein. The profile covers under 300,000 distinct CDR3 sequences, with roughly a tenth appearing a single time and less than 3% taken by the ten largest. Sequences were obtained from blood, either unsorted or a sorted T cell fraction (not recorded which). Source of these receptors: a male donor with ankylosing spondylitis or in good health (not recorded which). Both conserved end residues are part of each CDR3. A D gene is named only where the DNA matches it firmly.

v_gene: TRBV12-2
d_gene: NA
CDR3aa: CASRFSASGRAMFF

v_gene: TRBV5-1
d_gene: NA
CDR3aa: CASSDAEGAYNEQFF

v_gene: TRBV30
d_gene: TRBD1
CDR3aa: CAWSRDSYEQYF

v_gene: TRBV6-5
d_gene: NA
CDR3aa: CASSYSRGGGRPNTEAFF

v_gene: TRBV12-3/TRBV12-4
d_gene: NA
CDR3aa: CASSWGFEAFF

v_gene: TRBV25-1
d_gene: NA
CDR3aa: CASRLEGNTEAFF

v_gene: TRBV20-1
d_gene: NA
CDR3aa: CSASPGANTGELFF

v_gene: TRBV7-9
d_gene: TRBD1
CDR3aa: CASSSGTGDEKLFF

v_gene: TRBV3-1
d_gene: TRBD2
CDR3aa: CASSQPSGSSYNEQFF

v_gene: TRBV20-1
d_gene: NA
CDR3aa: CSVRGEVSEQFF

v_gene: TRBV3-1
d_gene: TRBD2
CDR3aa: CASSQGGSDVGELFF

v_gene: TRBV6-1
d_gene: NA
CDR3aa: CASSGNVAFDTQYF

v_gene: TRBV3-1
d_gene: TRBD2
CDR3aa: CASSLEWARGVEDTQYF

v_gene: TRBV19
d_gene: TRBD1
CDR3aa: CASSLDRGDTEAFF

v_gene: TRBV30
d_gene: TRBD2
CDR3aa: CAWRWGGTPGDTQYF

v_gene: TRBV12-3/TRBV12-4
d_gene: NA
CDR3aa: CASSFRGINHNEQFF

v_gene: TRBV12-3/TRBV12-4
d_gene: NA
CDR3aa: CASQSLWGDNRDYHTGELFF

v_gene: TRBV11-2
d_gene: TRBD2
CDR3aa: CASSFYATSGGSSYNEQFF

v_gene: TRBV6-6
d_gene: NA
CDR3aa: CAPGIPTYNEQFF

v_gene: TRBV30
d_gene: TRBD1
CDR3aa: CAWRGTGSGYGYTF

v_gene: TRBV4-1
d_gene: TRBD2
CDR3aa: CASSPDLAGVTDTQYF

v_gene: TRBV7-9
d_gene: TRBD2
CDR3aa: CASSPSGVSYEQYF

v_gene: TRBV11-3
d_gene: NA
CDR3aa: CASSLDLGPYGYTF

v_gene: TRBV7-2
d_gene: NA
CDR3aa: CASSFIGGAGEQYF

v_gene: TRBV11-1
d_gene: NA
CDR3aa: CASSLAVGSMSSYNEQFF

v_gene: TRBV5-1
d_gene: NA
CDR3aa: CASSVGTEDTQYF

v_gene: TRBV3-1
d_gene: TRBD2
CDR3aa: CASRGTSGNNEQFF

v_gene: TRBV19
d_gene: NA
CDR3aa: CASSIEINYNEQFF